The 5 T cell receptor beta chains listed next were all sequenced from one sample in a study of CD8+ T cells in alopecia areata (dated by TCRdb to 2016 to 2019). The label giving this sample's time point can be read as: baseline before oral tofacitinib. The method was the immunoSEQ multiplex PCR assay. RNA was extracted from all samples and reverse transcribed into cDNA, which served as template for TCR sequencing. TCRdb stores this immuneACCESS table with in-frame sequences only. Part of the clones is absent; in the studies checked, under half of the shortfall reflects unresolved V genes, and no reason is known for the rest. Recorded for this sample are some 170,000 clones; 67% of them occurred a single time. Over 10% of the sample is in the top ten clones. Here the sequenced sample was CD8+ T cells sorted from blood, taken at week 0. The origin of the receptors is a human donor with alopecia areata.

The rearrangement uses TRBV7-8 and TRBJ2-7; D not resolved. V was cut by 5 bases and J by 4 bases, with 6 bases left in between. Per the germline V gene, CDR1 is SGHVS and CDR2 is FQNEAQ. CDR3 length equals 11 residues. CDR3 region: CASSGLYEQYF. DNA for the CDR3: TGTGCCAGCAGCGGATTATACGAGCAGTACTTC. Full variable domain (outside the CDR3, taken from reference TRBV7-8 and TRBJ2-7): GAGVSQSPRYKVAKRGQDVALRCDPISGHVSLFWYQQALGQGPEFLTYFQNEAQLDKSGLPSDRFFAERPEGSVSTLKIQRTQQEDSAVYLCASSGLYEQYFGPGTRLTVT.

The chain is built from TRBV7-8 and TRBJ2-7; D unresolved. V gave up 3 bases and J gave up 7 bases, with 13 bases separating them. Germline CDR1 and CDR2: SGHVS and FQNEAQ. CDR3 size: 13 residues. This chain's CDR3 is CASSFADWVEQYF. CDR3 bases: TGTGCCAGCAGCTTCGCAGACTGGGTTGAGCAGTACTTC.

The sample holds one count of this clone. J is TRBJ2-4 and V is TRBV9; D perhaps matches TRBD2 (6 bases). The CDR3 runs 15 residues. Trimming left V 2 bases short and J 2 bases short, with 11 bases between. CDR1 and CDR2 from the germline V gene are SGDLS and YYNGEE. This CDR3 reads CASSVGGSPKNIQYF. CDR3 DNA sequence: TGTGCCAGCAGCGTCGGGGGATCCCCCAAAAACATTCAGTACTTC.

V usage is TRBV19 and J usage is TRBJ1-1, with 12 bases fitting TRBD1. The ends lost 8 bases at V and 6 bases at J; junction bases unmatched: 4. This CDR3 is 13 amino acids long. The V gene's germline CDR1 is LNHDA and CDR2 SQIVND (reference sequence). In DNA, the CDR3 is TGTGCCAGTGGGGGACAGGGGGCTTCTGAAGCTTTCTTT. It specifies CASGGQGASEAFF. Complete variable domain (other parts from reference TRBV19 and TRBJ1-1): DGGITQSPKYLFRKEGQNVTLSCEQNLNHDAMYWYRQDPGQGLRLIYYSQIVNDFQKGDIAEGYSVSREKKESFPLTVTSAQKNPTAFYLCASGGQGASEAFFGQGTRLTVV.

On this clone: As the CDR3 is not closed by the conserved phenylalanine or tryptophan, this likely results from a read error. The gene calls are TRBV29-1 and TRBJ1-2, with unresolved D. This CDR3 has 14 amino acids. The germline V and J ends were trimmed by 0 bases and 2 bases, with 10 bases remaining between them. Germline CDR1 SQVTM, CDR2 ANQGSEA. For the CDR3, the DNA is TGCAGCGTTGAAGATGTGGACCGAAACTATGGCTACACCTAC. It translates to CSVEDVDRNYGYTY.